This passage covers 27 T cell receptor beta chains from one sample sequenced in a study of early T cells in non-severe SARS-CoV-2 infection. One entry per CDR3 protein, called by TCRdb with MiXCR from the 5' RACE reads. This sample has tens of thousands of distinct CDR3 sequences, with more than 8.5% found just once. Material: whole blood. These receptors were collected from an adult who was a healthcare worker with PCR-confirmed SARS-CoV-2 infection or an uninfected control (not recorded which).

This clonotype was picked up a small number of times. CDR3 DNA sequence: TGTGCCAGCAGCCGCGACAGGGACACTGAAGCTTTCTTT. Encoded protein: CASSRDRDTEAFF. The rearrangement uses TRBV7-3 and TRBJ1-1, with 7 bases matching TRBD1. CDR3 length: 13 residues. Germline assignment: CDR1 SGHTA and CDR2 FQGTGA. Losses at the gene ends were 5 bases for V and 3 bases for J; bases not matched to a gene: 3.

This clonotype was detected a few times. The J gene is TRBJ2-2, the V gene TRBV12-3 or TRBV12-4, with 11 bases that match TRBD1. Germline trimming cut 5 bases from V and 4 bases from J; bases unmatched to any gene: 6. The CDR3 extends over 16 amino acids. The CDR3 sequence: CASSLGQGALTGELFF. Here the CDR3 DNA reads TGTGCCAGCAGTCTTGGACAGGGGGCACTCACCGGGGAGCTGTTTTTT.

This clonotype was found a few times. The chain couples TRBV5-1 to TRBJ1-1; 7 nucleotides line up with TRBD1. The CDR3 contains 13 residues. The V gene end was trimmed by 6 bases and the J gene end by 0 bases; junction bases not matched to a gene: 2. The V gene's germline CDR1 is SGHRS and CDR2 YFSETQ. The chain's CDR3 is CASTGQMNTEAFF. The CDR3 DNA reads TGCGCCAGCACGGGACAGATGAACACTGAAGCTTTCTTT.

Many counts were recorded for this clonotype. The chain links TRBV29-1 to TRBJ2-3; TRBD1 aligns across 10 bases. The V and J ends lost 0 bases and 6 bases, in that order; junction bases with no gene match: 15. Germline CDR1 reads SQVTM; CDR2 reads ANQGSEA. This CDR3 region has 18 residues. CDR3 DNA: TGCAGCGTTGAAGATTGGCGGGCGGACAGGGGGGTTTTTGATACGCAGTATTTT. Its protein is CSVEDWRADRGVFDTQYF.

Many counts were recorded for this clonotype. The genes are TRBV20-1 and TRBJ1-1; 7 bases agree with TRBD1. The CDR3 runs to 16 residues. Per the germline V gene, CDR1 is DFQATT and CDR2 is SNEGSKA (reference sequence). The J segment lost 3 bases and the V segment lost 3 bases, leaving 13 bases of the junction unmatched. CDR3 DNA sequence: TGCAGTGCTAGGAATACAGGGGTGGGGAAGTACACTGAAGCTTTCTTT. This gives the protein CSARNTGVGKYTEAFF.

This clonotype showed up many times. The rearrangement links TRBV7-2 to TRBJ2-7; no reliable D call. Deletions cut 5 bases from V and 2 bases from J, with 13 bases between. In germline, CDR1 is SGHTA, CDR2 FQGNSA. The CDR3 has 14 residues. The CDR3 region is CASSGFGFPYEQYF. The CDR3 DNA is TGTGCCAGCAGCGGTTTTGGGTTTCCCTACGAGCAGTACTTC.

The chain recombines TRBV20-1 with TRBJ1-1, with D tentatively TRBD1 (5 bases). This CDR3 is 13 amino acids long. With 0 bases removed from V and 4 bases from J, the gap between germline ends came to 9 bases. Germline CDR1 reads DFQATT; CDR2 reads SNEGSKA (reference sequence). The CDR3 sequence is CSARDSGTTEAFF. CDR3 nucleotide sequence: TGCAGTGCTAGAGATTCGGGGACCACTGAAGCTTTCTTT.

The chain couples TRBV24-1 to TRBJ2-1; 7 bases are shared with TRBD1. Germline V gene lookup returns CDR1 KGHDR and CDR2 SFDVKD. This CDR3 is 14 amino acids long. With V trimmed by 5 bases and J by 5 bases, 5 bases remained unmatched. CDR3 nucleotides: TGTGCCACCAGTGCACAGGGGAAAGACAATGAGCAGTTCTTC. This sequence encodes CATSAQGKDNEQFF.

As to this clonotype: Given a much more abundant clone one base away, this may be a read error. This chain uses TRBV19 with TRBJ2-1, with TRBD2 identical over 9 bases. The CDR3 has 16 amino acids. Looked up from germline, CDR1 is LNHDA and CDR2 is SQIVND (reference sequence). J gave up 6 bases and V 3 bases, and 9 bases lay outside the gene matches. The DNA of the CDR3 is TGTGCCAGTAGTATTAGCTTGACTAGCGGTTTCAATGAGCAGTTCTTC. As protein: CASSISLTSGFNEQFF.

This rearrangement joins TRBV5-5 to TRBJ2-3; 7 bases are a match to TRBD2. The germline V gene encodes CDR1 SGHKS and CDR2 YYEKEE (reference sequence). The CDR3 sequence is 16 residues long. V was clipped by 0 bases and J by 2 bases; unmatched bases: 6. The DNA for the CDR3 is TGTGCCAGCAGCTTGGTTCCTAGCGGCTACACAGATACGCAGTATTTT. Encoded protein: CASSLVPSGYTDTQYF. Full variable domain (rest looked up from reference TRBV5-5 and TRBJ2-3): DAGVTQSPTHLIKTRGQQVTLRCSPISGHKSVSWYQQVLGQGPQFIFQYYEKEERGRGNFPDRFSARQFPNYSSELNVNALLLGDSALYLCASSLVPSGYTDTQYFGPGTRLTVL.

This clonotype has a count of ten or more. The rearrangement uses TRBV6-6 and TRBJ1-6; possibly TRBD1 for D (5 bases). Trimming removed 0 bases from V and 7 bases from J, with 7 bases in between. The CDR3 has 14 residues. CDR1 is MNHNY, CDR2 SVGAGI, per germline (reference sequence). CDR3 residues: CASSYSGENSPLHF. The CDR3 DNA is TGTGCCAGCAGTTACTCGGGGGAAAATTCACCCCTCCACTTT.

This clonotype was detected ten times or more. The V and J genes are TRBV5-4 and TRBJ2-3; 12 nucleotides align to TRBD2. CDR1 SGHNT and CDR2 YYREEE come from the germline V gene (reference sequence). The V and J ends lost 4 bases and 4 bases, in that order; junction bases with no gene match: 7. CDR3 length equals 16 residues. CDR3 nucleotide sequence: TGTGCCAGCAGCCCCGGACTAGCGGGAATGTCAGATACGCAGTATTTT. As protein: CASSPGLAGMSDTQYF.

This rearrangement joins TRBV7-8 to TRBJ2-1, with D perhaps given as TRBD1 or TRBD2 (6 bases each). Germline V lookup: CDR1 SGHVS, CDR2 FQNEAQ. The CDR3 consists of 17 residues. Trimming took 3 bases from V and 0 from J, leaving 15 bases between them. CDR3 residues: CASSFRGELSSYNEQFF. The CDR3 DNA sequence: TGTGCCAGCAGCTTTAGGGGGGAACTAAGCTCCTACAATGAGCAGTTCTTC. The variable domain in full, completed from reference TRBV7-8 and TRBJ2-1, reads GAGVSQSPRYKVAKRGQDVALRCDPISGHVSLFWYQQALGQGPEFLTYFQNEAQLDKSGLPSDRFFAERPEGSVSTLKIQRTQQEDSAVYLCASSFRGELSSYNEQFFGPGTRLTVL.

There are a few counts of this clonotype. The chain joins TRBV20-1 to TRBJ1-3; D gene uncertain. The CDR3 runs to 13 residues. Germline CDR1 DFQATT, CDR2 SNEGSKA (reference sequence). The V gene lost 6 bases and the J gene lost 3 bases, with 12 bases spanning the gap. Here the CDR3 DNA reads TGCAGTGCCAGATACATGGGTGGAAACACCATATATTTT. Translating it yields CSARYMGGNTIYF.

CDR3 bases: TGTGCCAGCAGTGAACTACTTTATTTAAACAATGAGCAGTTCTTC. Residues: CASSELLYLNNEQFF. V gene TRBV2 combines with J gene TRBJ2-1; no definite D call. This CDR3 has 15 amino acids. Trimming stripped 2 bases from V and 5 bases from J, with 13 bases between. CDR1 is SNHLY and CDR2 is FYNNEI in the germline V gene.

For this clonotype: A read error may be the cause here, since a much bigger clone is one base away. The rearrangement joins TRBV11-2 to TRBJ2-1; D is perhaps TRBD1 (5 bases). The V gene lost 3 bases and the J gene lost 8 bases, with 14 bases spanning the gap. This CDR3 comprises 14 residues. Germline CDR1 SGHAT, CDR2 FQNNGV. CDR3 bases: TGTGCCAGCAGCTTTCATCCCGAAGGGGATGAGCAGTTCTTC. As protein: CASSFHPEGDEQFF.

This clonotype was counted only a few times. The CDR3 is CASSGASGYTF. In DNA form, the CDR3 reads TGTGCCAGCAGCGGAGCAAGTGGCTACACCTTC. The genes are TRBV5-6 and TRBJ1-2, with no clear D. CDR1 is SGHDT and CDR2 is YYEEEE in the germline V gene. V was clipped by 4 bases and J by 7 bases, with 8 bases between them. The CDR3 runs to 11 residues.

This clonotype came up many times. The chain carries TRBV20-1 and TRBJ2-2, with 13 bases identical to TRBD2. The CDR3 has 16 residues. Trimming took 5 bases from V and 6 from J; bases not matched to a gene: 9. Germline V lookup: CDR1 DFQATT, CDR2 SNEGSKA (reference sequence). In nucleotides, the CDR3 is TGCAGTGCTGACGGACTAGCGGGAGTTAGGGCCGGGGAGCTGTTTTTT. Translating gives CSADGLAGVRAGELFF.

The sample holds many counts of this clonotype. The chain employs TRBV4-2 and TRBJ2-1; D ambiguous. CDR1 and CDR2 from the germline V gene are LGHNA and YNFKEQ. The CDR3 loop spans 15 amino acids. Trimming shortened V by 4 bases and J by 0 bases, and 10 bases separated the two germline ends. The CDR3 loop reads CASSPSDFSYNEQFF. The CDR3, as DNA: TGTGCCAGCAGCCCAAGTGATTTCTCCTACAATGAGCAGTTCTTC.

This clonotype was seen many times. The chain uses TRBV6-2 or TRBV6-3 and TRBJ2-3; D is unresolved. The ends were cut back, 7 bases at V and 6 bases at J, with 8 bases in the middle. CDR3 length: 11 residues. Germline-derived CDR1 and CDR2 are MNHEY and SVGEGT. The CDR3 region has the DNA TGTGCCAGCACCTCAAGCGATACGCAGTATTTT. It is translated as CASTSSDTQYF.

This clonotype was seen at least ten times. The chain couples TRBV5-1 to TRBJ2-2; D possibly corresponds to TRBD1 (5 bases). In germline, CDR1 is SGHRS, CDR2 YFSETQ. The CDR3 covers 17 residues. The V end lost 6 bases, the J end lost 5 bases, and 23 bases lay between the germline ends. CDR3: CASIGQGGNLGTGELFF. DNA for the CDR3: TGCGCCAGCATTGGCCAGGGCGGAAATCTAGGAACCGGGGAGCTGTTTTTT.

This clonotype was picked up many times. This sequence joins TRBV7-9 and TRBJ2-1, with 10 bases aligning to TRBD2. The CDR3 runs to 15 residues. Germline V gene data show CDR1 as SEHNR and CDR2 as FQNEAQ (reference sequence). The junction had 4 bases not matched to a gene; V was cut back by 4 bases and J by 4 bases. CDR3 loop: CASSSPAGGYNEQFF. The DNA for the CDR3 is TGTGCCAGCAGCTCGCCAGCGGGAGGGTACAATGAGCAGTTCTTC.

This chain joins TRBV20-1 and TRBJ2-7; 7 bases match TRBD2. Germline lookup yields CDR1 DFQATT and CDR2 SNEGSKA (reference sequence). The CDR3 is made up of 15 amino acids. V trimming: 3 bases; J trimming: 0 bases; junction bases outside the gene matches: 8. The CDR3 reads CSASDRGGSSYEQYF. The CDR3 DNA is TGCAGTGCTAGCGATCGGGGAGGGAGCTCCTACGAGCAGTACTTC.

This clonotype appeared many times. The chain carries TRBV12-3 or TRBV12-4 and TRBJ2-3; D is uncertain. Trimming removed 10 bases at V and 4 bases at J, with 9 bases between. CDR3 length: 11 residues. The CDR3 spells CAILIADTQYF. CDR3 nucleotides: TGTGCCATCCTAATAGCAGATACGCAGTATTTT.

This clonotype was detected ten times or more. The rearrangement uses TRBV6-6 and TRBJ1-1; no reliable D call. Germline V gene lookup returns CDR1 MNHNY and CDR2 SVGAGI (reference sequence). The CDR3 contains 13 residues. V lost 0 bases and J 4 bases, leaving 6 bases between the germline ends. CDR3 loop: CASSYSAGTEAFF. CDR3 coding DNA: TGTGCCAGCAGTTACTCAGCGGGCACTGAAGCTTTCTTT.

This clonotype has a handful of counts. V gene TRBV7-8 combines with J gene TRBJ2-3, with 10 bases identical to TRBD1. The trim removed 5 bases at V and 2 bases at J, leaving 10 bases unmatched. Per germline, CDR1 SGHVS and CDR2 FQNEAQ. The CDR3 has 17 amino acids. In DNA form, the CDR3 reads TGTGCCAGCAGCCTGTACCCCGGGACAGGGGACACAGATACGCAGTATTTT. Translated, it gives CASSLYPGTGDTDTQYF.

This clonotype was counted at least ten times. This chain links TRBV24-1 with TRBJ2-2, with 7 nucleotides matching TRBD2. V dropped 1 base and J dropped 3; count of bases not matched to a gene: 7. The CDR3 length is 17 residues. CDR1 and CDR2 (germline): KGHDR, SFDVKD. In DNA form, the CDR3 reads TGTGCCACCAGTGATTTTGACGGGAGGTTTCACACCGGGGAGCTGTTTTTT. Protein product: CATSDFDGRFHTGELFF.